This paragraph reports one T cell receptor (beta chain). The sample originates from a study of T cells expressing NK-cell markers. Study background: Cells sorted as CD3+CD56+NKG2C+, CD3+CD56+NKG2C- and CD3+CD56-NKG2C+ T cells supplied the TCR beta repertoires. With respect to HCMV, seven of the eight sequenced donors were seropositive, and one was seronegative.

A 5'RACE template switching approach incorporating UMIs was used to make TCR beta cDNA. TCRdb re-analyzed the 5' RACE reads; it lists each CDR3 protein once, without DNA. The specimen's table records hundreds of thousands of distinct CDR3 sequences. The sequence was obtained from a woman aged 18 to 69 in good health. Sequenced sample: blood T cells: a sorted CD56 or NKG2C T cell subset, CD4+ or CD8+ T cells, or bulk PBMC T cells (not recorded which).

This chain's CDR3 is CASSMGEIDTQYF. The gene calls are TRBV18 and TRBJ2-3; TCRdb indicates TRBD1, and absent DNA this call remains unverified. Germline V lookup: CDR1 KGHSH, CDR2 LQKENI. This CDR3 has 13 residues. Full variable domain (missing parts from reference TRBV18 and TRBJ2-3): NAGVMQNPRHLVRRRGQEARLRCSPMKGHSHVYWYRQLPEEGLKFMVYLQKENIIDESGMPKERFSAEFPKEGPSILRIQQVVRGDSAAYFCASSMGEIDTQYFGPGTRLTVL.